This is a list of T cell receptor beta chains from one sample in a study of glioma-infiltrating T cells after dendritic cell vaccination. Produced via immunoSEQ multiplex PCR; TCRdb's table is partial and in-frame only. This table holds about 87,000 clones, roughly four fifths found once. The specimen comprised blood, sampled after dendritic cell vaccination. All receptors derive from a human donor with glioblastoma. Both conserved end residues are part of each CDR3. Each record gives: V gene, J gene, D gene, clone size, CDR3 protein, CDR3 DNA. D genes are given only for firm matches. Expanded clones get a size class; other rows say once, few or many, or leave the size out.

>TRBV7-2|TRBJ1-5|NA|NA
CASSPLSRGNQPQHF
TGTGCCAGCAGCCCATTATCGAGGGGCAATCAGCCCCAGCATTTT
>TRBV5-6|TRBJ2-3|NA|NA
CATASVPSSTDTQYF
TGTGCCACCGCCTCAGTTCCTTCTAGCACAGATACGCAGTATTTT
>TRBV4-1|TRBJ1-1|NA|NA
CASSQEEVLNTEAFF
TGCGCCAGCAGCCAAGAGGAGGTATTGAACACTGAAGCTTTCTTT
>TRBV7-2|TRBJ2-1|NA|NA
CASSLAKGAYNEQFF
TGTGCCAGCAGCTTAGCCAAGGGGGCCTACAATGAGCAGTTCTTC
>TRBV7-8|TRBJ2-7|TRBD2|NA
CASSLVASGGELAYEQYF
TGTGCCAGCAGCTTAGTGGCTAGCGGGGGGGAACTTGCCTACGAGCAGTACTTC
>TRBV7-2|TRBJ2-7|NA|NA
CASSLEAGLSSYEQYF
TGTGCCAGCAGCTTAGAAGCAGGGCTCAGCTCCTACGAGCAGTACTTC
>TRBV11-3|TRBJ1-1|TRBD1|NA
CASSRDRLTEAFF
TGTGCCAGCAGCCGGGACAGGTTAACTGAAGCTTTCTTT
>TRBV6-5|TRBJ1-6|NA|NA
CASSDGENSPLHF
TGTGCCAGCAGTGACGGGGAAAATTCACCCCTCCACTTT
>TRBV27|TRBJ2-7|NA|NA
CASSSYREGALYEQYF
TGTGCCAGCAGTTCATATAGAGAGGGTGCCCTCTACGAGCAGTACTTC
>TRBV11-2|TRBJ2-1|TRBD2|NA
CASSPRWAGTSGDHEQFF
TGTGCCAGCAGCCCTAGGTGGGCCGGGACTAGCGGGGATCATGAGCAGTTCTTC
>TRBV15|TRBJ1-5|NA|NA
CATSRDSGGSINQPQHF
TGTGCCACCAGCAGAGATAGTGGAGGGTCGATAAATCAGCCCCAGCATTTT
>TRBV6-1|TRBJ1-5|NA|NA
CASRQGRDQPQHF
TGTGCCAGCAGACAGGGAAGGGATCAGCCCCAGCATTTT
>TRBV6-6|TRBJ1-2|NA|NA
CASSYSTDYGYTF
TGTGCCAGCAGTTACTCGACTGACTATGGCTACACCTTC
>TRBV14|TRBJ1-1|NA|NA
CGQPNTEAFF
TGCGGACAGCCTAACACTGAAGCTTTCTTT
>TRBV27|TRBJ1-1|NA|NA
CASSLKGEGTEAFF
TGTGCCAGCAGTTTAAAGGGCGAGGGAACTGAAGCTTTCTTT
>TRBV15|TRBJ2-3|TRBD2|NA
CATSREGLASGDTQYF
TGTGCCACCAGCAGAGAGGGACTAGCGTCTGGGGATACGCAGTATTTT
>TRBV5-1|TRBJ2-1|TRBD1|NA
CASSSRDRAPTYNEQFF
TGCGCCAGCAGCTCCCGGGACAGGGCGCCAACCTACAATGAGCAGTTCTTC
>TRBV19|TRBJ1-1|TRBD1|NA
CASSWIGTGATEAFF
TGTGCCAGTAGTTGGATCGGGACAGGGGCAACTGAAGCTTTCTTT
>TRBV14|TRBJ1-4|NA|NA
CASSQGRGGLRTNEKLFF
TGTGCCAGCAGCCAAGGCAGGGGCGGCCTCCGAACTAATGAAAAACTGTTTTTT
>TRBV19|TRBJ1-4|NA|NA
CASGRGRSEKLFF
TGTGCCAGTGGGAGGGGACGGAGTGAAAAACTGTTTTTT
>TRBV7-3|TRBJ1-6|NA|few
CASSSRSTGKGNSPLHF
TGTGCCAGCAGCTCAAGATCTACAGGGAAAGGAAATTCACCCCTCCACTTT
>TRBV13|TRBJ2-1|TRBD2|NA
CASSLIYSGGAGNEQFF
TGTGCCAGCAGCTTGATTTATAGCGGGGGGGCCGGCAATGAGCAGTTCTTC
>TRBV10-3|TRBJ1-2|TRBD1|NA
CAISGDSMLGYTF
TGTGCCATCAGTGGGGACAGCATGTTGGGGTACACCTTC
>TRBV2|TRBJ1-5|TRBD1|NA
CASKTGTANQPQHF
TGTGCCAGCAAGACAGGGACGGCGAATCAGCCCCAGCATTTT
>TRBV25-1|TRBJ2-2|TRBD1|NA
CASSDRDRTNTGELFF
TGTGCCAGCAGTGACCGGGACAGGACGAACACCGGGGAGCTGTTTTTT